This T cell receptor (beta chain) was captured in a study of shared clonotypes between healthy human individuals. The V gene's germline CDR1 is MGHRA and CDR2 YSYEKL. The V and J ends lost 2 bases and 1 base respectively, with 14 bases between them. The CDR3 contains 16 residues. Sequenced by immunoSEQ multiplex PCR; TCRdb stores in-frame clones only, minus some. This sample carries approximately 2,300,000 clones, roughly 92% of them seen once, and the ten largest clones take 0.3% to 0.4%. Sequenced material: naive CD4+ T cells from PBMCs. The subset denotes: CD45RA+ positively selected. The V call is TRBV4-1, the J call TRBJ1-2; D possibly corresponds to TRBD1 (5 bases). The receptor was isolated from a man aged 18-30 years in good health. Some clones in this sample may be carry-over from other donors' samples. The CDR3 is CASSQLWPGSNYGYTF. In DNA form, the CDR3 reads TGCGCCAGCAGCCAACTGTGGCCAGGGAGTAACTATGGCTACACCTTC.